A single sample is the source of the 29 T cell receptor beta chains below, sequenced in a study of T-cell memory formation after mild COVID-19. TCRdb used MiXCR to reprocess the 5' RACE reads, holding one entry per CDR3 protein. The table lists around 200,000 distinct CDR3 sequences, 25% to 35% of them singletons. Sequencing was carried out using PBMCs or a T cell subset sorted from them (not recorded which). The receptors were gathered from an adult woman who had mild COVID-19 (a few samples of this study predate the infection). Cell type and time point are not known.

This clonotype has more than one count but fewer than ten. The chain combines TRBV5-1 with TRBJ2-1; the match to TRBD1 covers 10 bases. This CDR3 region has 14 residues. In germline, CDR1 is SGHRS, CDR2 YFSETQ. V lost 2 bases, J lost 7 bases, and 3 bases stayed unmatched. For the CDR3, the DNA is TGCGCCAGCAGCTTATGGACAGGGGGTAATGAGCAGTTCTTC. Protein: CASSLWTGGNEQFF.

This chain links TRBV29-1 with TRBJ2-1; D gene unclear. Between the trimmed V and J ends, which lost 4 bases and 0 bases, there was a span of 10 bases. The CDR3 runs to 14 residues. From germline, CDR1 is SQVTM and CDR2 ANQGSEA. CDR3 nucleotides: TGCAGCGTTGCATGGTATAGCTCCTACAATGAGCAGTTCTTC. It encodes CSVAWYSSYNEQFF.

The sample holds a few counts of this clonotype. The J gene is TRBJ1-1, the V gene TRBV18; the D gene is possibly TRBD1 (6 bases). The CDR3 spans 15 residues. Deletions cut 2 bases from V and 4 bases from J, with 14 bases between. Germline CDR1 and CDR2: KGHSH and LQKENI. Here the CDR3 reads CASSPGWGGGTEAFF. The CDR3 nucleotides are TGTGCCAGCTCACCAGGTTGGGGGGGCGGCACTGAAGCTTTCTTT.

This clonotype was found a few times. This chain joins TRBV5-6 and TRBJ2-7; 12 bases agree with TRBD2. Germline CDR1 and CDR2: SGHDT and YYEEEE. CDR3 size: 15 residues. Trimming removed 1 base from V and 6 bases from J; junction bases left unmatched: 5. The CDR3 reads CASSLSLAGGLEQYF. Written as DNA, the CDR3 is TGTGCCAGCAGCTTGAGTCTAGCGGGGGGGCTCGAGCAGTACTTC.

The chain links TRBV12-3 or TRBV12-4 to TRBJ1-2; the D gene is possibly TRBD1 (5 bases). V was pared by 5 bases and J by 4 bases, with 11 bases between. This CDR3 is built from 13 residues. CDR3 amino acids: CASSIKGSYGYTF. The CDR3 coding sequence is TGTGCCAGCAGTATTAAGGGGAGCTATGGCTACACCTTC.

The chain has TRBV12-3 or TRBV12-4 and TRBJ1-5; a weak D match, TRBD1 (5 bases). Trimming shortened V by 5 bases and J by 7 bases, and 15 bases separated the two germline ends. The CDR3 extends over 14 amino acids. In DNA, the CDR3 is TGTGCCAGCAGTCCAGGAGGGGAAGCCCAGCCCCAGCATTTT. It translates to CASSPGGEAQPQHF.

This clonotype has only a few counts. CDR3 in amino acids: CATSRDRPNSYGYTF. The CDR3 nucleotides read TGTGCCACCAGCAGAGACCGTCCTAACAGCTATGGCTACACCTTC. The chain couples TRBV15 to TRBJ1-2; the D is unclear. Trimming stripped 0 bases from V and 4 bases from J, with 12 bases between. Germline CDR1 is LNHNV and CDR2 is YYDKDF (reference sequence). This CDR3 is 15 amino acids long.

This clonotype was seen only a few times. The chain uses TRBV11-2 and TRBJ2-1, with 13 nucleotides matching TRBD2. The CDR3 length is 18 residues. V shed 4 bases and J 8 bases; nucleotides not matched to a gene: 14. From germline, CDR1 is SGHAT and CDR2 FQNNGV. The CDR3 here is CASSSPSSGTSGNHEQFF. CDR3 DNA sequence: TGTGCCAGCAGCTCTCCCTCATCCGGGACTAGCGGGAACCATGAGCAGTTCTTC.

The count of this clonotype is one. This chain connects TRBV18 to TRBJ2-5, with D possibly called TRBD1 or TRBD2 (5 bases each). CDR1 is KGHSH, CDR2 LQKENI, per germline. The CDR3 sequence is 15 residues long. Trimming stripped 3 bases from V and 5 bases from J, with 16 bases between. CDR3 loop: CASSPGTGLMETQYF. The CDR3 nucleotides read TGTGCCAGCTCACCGGGGACGGGGCTCATGGAGACCCAGTACTTC.

The chain uses TRBV4-3 and TRBJ2-4, with TRBD1 as a possible D gene (7 bases). Per germline, CDR1 LGHNA and CDR2 YSLEER. Trimming removed 1 base at V and 4 bases at J, with 17 bases between. This CDR3 spans 17 amino acids. DNA for the CDR3: TGCGCCAGCAGCCAAGGGTCTCGGGGGACAGCGAAAAACATTCAGTACTTC. This sequence encodes CASSQGSRGTAKNIQYF.

This clonotype came up a few times. The V call is TRBV20-1, the J call TRBJ1-1; D remains unclear. Trimming stripped 5 bases from V and 1 base from J, with 5 bases between. This CDR3 has 11 residues. Germline V CDR1 and CDR2: DFQATT, SNEGSKA (reference sequence). Here the CDR3 reads CSAPRNTEAFF. CDR3 nucleotide sequence: TGCAGTGCTCCGAGGAACACTGAAGCTTTCTTT.

This clonotype occurred a few times. The chain carries TRBV7-9 and TRBJ2-3; 11 nucleotides align to TRBD2. The germline V gene encodes CDR1 SEHNR and CDR2 FQNEAQ (reference sequence). Trimming removed 2 bases from V and 0 bases from J; junction bases left unmatched: 7. The CDR3 is made up of 18 amino acids. CDR3 sequence reads: CASSLLVTSGASTDTQYF. CDR3 nucleotide sequence: TGTGCCAGCAGCTTATTAGTGACTAGCGGGGCTAGCACAGATACGCAGTATTTT.

The chain has TRBV6-2 or TRBV6-3 and TRBJ2-5, with 10 nucleotides matching TRBD2. V lost 4 bases and J lost 0; bases outside the gene matches: 5. The germline V gene encodes CDR1 MNHEY and CDR2 SVGEGT. The CDR3 spans 16 residues. The CDR3 is CASSSRGLAHQETQYF. The CDR3 region has the DNA TGTGCCAGCAGTTCGAGGGGACTAGCGCACCAAGAGACCCAGTACTTC.

The rearrangement joins TRBV7-9 to TRBJ2-7; the D gene is possibly TRBD2 (5 bases). The ends were cut back, 2 bases at V and 1 base at J, with 12 bases in the middle. This CDR3 has 15 residues. Germline CDR1 and CDR2: SEHNR and FQNEAQ (reference sequence). Here the CDR3 reads CASSLKRAGSYEQYF. DNA for the CDR3: TGTGCCAGCAGCTTAAAGAGGGCGGGTTCCTACGAGCAGTACTTC.

The chain combines TRBV7-2 with TRBJ2-1; maybe TRBD1 (5 bases). CDR3 length: 14 amino acids. Germline-derived CDR1 and CDR2 are SGHTA and FQGNSA. The V end was cut by 7 bases, the J end by 4 bases, with 14 bases between. The CDR3 spells CASTSPGAYNEQFF. DNA of the CDR3: TGTGCCAGCACCTCCCCTGGGGCTTACAATGAGCAGTTCTTC.

This sequence joins TRBV29-1 and TRBJ2-3, with 9 bases identical to TRBD1. Germline V gene lookup returns CDR1 SQVTM and CDR2 ANQGSEA. J lost 6 bases, V lost 5 bases, and 9 bases had no gene match. This CDR3 comprises 14 residues. The CDR3 region is CSVHPQGARDTQYF. The DNA for the CDR3 is TGCAGCGTTCACCCACAGGGGGCGAGGGATACGCAGTATTTT.

This chain's CDR3 is CASTKHSTRPYEQYF. The CDR3 nucleotides are TGTGCCAGCACGAAGCATTCGACTCGTCCCTACGAGCAGTACTTC. This chain uses TRBV3-1 with TRBJ2-7; D unresolved. The germline gives CDR1 LGHDT, CDR2 YNNKEL (reference sequence). CDR3 length: 15 residues. The ends were cut back, 7 bases at V and 2 bases at J, with 18 bases in the middle.

This clonotype was seen only a few times. The rearrangement joins TRBV5-5 to TRBJ1-5; D is possibly TRBD1 (5 bases). Germline loops: CDR1 SGHKS, CDR2 YYEKEE (reference sequence). V gave up 3 bases and J gave up 3 bases, with 10 bases separating them. This CDR3 contains 14 residues. CDR3 protein: CASSSGTDNQPQHF. CDR3 nucleotides: TGTGCCAGCAGCTCCGGGACCGACAATCAGCCCCAGCATTTT.

The chain couples TRBV6-5 to TRBJ1-5, with 7 bases aligning to TRBD1. Germline CDR1 is MNHEY and CDR2 is SVGAGI. The CDR3 is 15 residues long. Losses at the gene ends were 6 bases for V and 0 bases for J; bases not matched to a gene: 5. The CDR3 spells CASRQDRDSNQPQHF. The CDR3, as DNA: TGTGCCAGCAGACAAGACAGGGATAGCAATCAGCCCCAGCATTTT.

This rearrangement joins TRBV5-6 to TRBJ2-5, with 9 bases aligning to TRBD2. The J segment lost 5 bases and the V segment lost 2 bases, leaving 7 bases of the junction unmatched. Germline values: CDR1 SGHDT, CDR2 YYEEEE. The CDR3 is 15 amino acids. The CDR3, as DNA: TGTGCCAGCAGCTTAGTAGCGGGGGCCACGGAGACCCAGTACTTC. Encoded protein: CASSLVAGATETQYF.

This clonotype came up a few times. The genes are TRBV9 and TRBJ1-2; D is perhaps TRBD1 (5 bases). The germline V gene has CDR1 SGDLS and CDR2 YYNGEE. This CDR3 has 15 amino acids. V lost 3 bases, J lost 4 bases, and 16 bases lay in between. CDR3 coding DNA: TGTGCCAGCAGCGGCACAGGATGGGTCGGCTATGGCTACACCTTC. Amino acids: CASSGTGWVGYGYTF.

The sample holds many counts of this clonotype. This sequence joins TRBV9 and TRBJ2-3, with TRBD2 as a possible D gene (6 bases). Germline V gives CDR1 SGDLS, CDR2 YYNGEE. The CDR3 covers 17 residues. The V end lost 8 bases, the J end lost 0 bases, and 22 bases lay between the germline ends. The CDR3 DNA sequence: TGTGCCAGACCTGGGGCTAGCGATTCAACTAGCACAGATACGCAGTATTTT. This codes for CARPGASDSTSTDTQYF.

The table lists this clonotype with a few counts. The chain is built from TRBV19 and TRBJ2-2; no firm D call. V was clipped by 1 base and J by 4 bases, with 10 bases between them. The germline gives CDR1 LNHDA, CDR2 SQIVND (reference sequence). The CDR3 is made up of 15 amino acids. As DNA, the CDR3 is TGTGCCAGTAGTATAGGTGGCGTTTCCACCGGGGAGCTGTTTTTT. Protein: CASSIGGVSTGELFF.

This sequence joins TRBV27 and TRBJ1-2; D is possibly TRBD1 (6 bases). This CDR3 comprises 13 residues. CDR1 is MNHEY and CDR2 is SMNVEV in the germline V gene (reference sequence). V was shortened by 10 bases and J by 4 bases, with 16 bases between the two germline ends. The DNA of the CDR3 is TGTGCCACCCGAACGACAGGCTTCTATGGCTACACCTTC. Amino acid sequence: CATRTTGFYGYTF.

The rearrangement links TRBV4-3 to TRBJ2-4, with 11 bases fitting TRBD2. In germline, CDR1 is LGHNA, CDR2 YSLEER. The V gene end was trimmed by 3 bases and the J gene end by 8 bases; junction bases not matched to a gene: 6. The CDR3 consists of 15 residues. CDR3: CASSQIAGGPYIQYF. The CDR3 nucleotides are TGCGCCAGCAGCCAGATAGCGGGAGGGCCGTACATTCAGTACTTC.

This clonotype was observed a few times. The chain links TRBV7-8 to TRBJ1-5; 8 bases align to TRBD1. CDR1 is SGHVS, CDR2 FQNEAQ, per germline. CDR3 length: 15 residues. V trimming: 6 bases; J trimming: 5 bases; junction bases outside the gene matches: 9. The CDR3, as DNA: TGTGCCAGCAGTTCGACAGGGGTGTTATATCAGCCCCAGCATTTT. Protein product: CASSSTGVLYQPQHF. Filled out from reference TRBV7-8 and TRBJ1-5, the complete variable domain reads GAGVSQSPRYKVAKRGQDVALRCDPISGHVSLFWYQQALGQGPEFLTYFQNEAQLDKSGLPSDRFFAERPEGSVSTLKIQRTQQEDSAVYLCASSSTGVLYQPQHFGDGTRLSIL.

The chain employs TRBV5-1 and TRBJ1-6; D possibly corresponds to TRBD1 (5 bases). Trimming removed 1 base from V and 7 bases from J, with 12 bases in between. CDR3 length equals 15 residues. Germline CDR1 and CDR2: SGHRS and YFSETQ. The DNA for the CDR3 is TGCGCCAGCAGCTTGAGGACCGGGGGGAATTCACCCCTCCACTTT. It translates to CASSLRTGGNSPLHF.

This clonotype was counted only a few times. J is TRBJ2-1 and V is TRBV24-1; 9 bases agree with TRBD1. The length of the CDR3 is 16 residues. The ends lost 4 bases at V and 3 bases at J; junction bases unmatched: 6. Looked up from germline, CDR1 is KGHDR and CDR2 is SFDVKD. This CDR3 reads CATSDRTGALYNEQFF. The CDR3 DNA is TGTGCCACCAGTGACCGGACAGGGGCCCTCTACAATGAGCAGTTCTTC.

The chain is built from TRBV19 and TRBJ2-1; 10 nucleotides match TRBD1. The V and J ends lost 3 bases and 7 bases, in that order; junction bases with no gene match: 3. CDR1 and CDR2 from the germline V gene are LNHDA and SQIVND (reference sequence). The CDR3 extends over 14 amino acids. CDR3 region: CASSMDRGRNEQFF. In DNA form, the CDR3 reads TGTGCCAGTAGTATGGACAGGGGGAGGAATGAGCAGTTCTTC.